A single sample gave rise to the 27 T cell receptor beta chains below, sequenced in a study of blood T cell repertoires in COVID-19. Using immunoSEQ multiplex PCR, the repertoire was profiled, and TCRdb retains in-frame clones only, with some absent. The sample records 35,000 to 50,000 clones, roughly nine tenths being singletons. The sample was peripheral blood. These TCRs come from a man in his 70s with active COVID-19.

The chain links TRBV15 to TRBJ2-7; D gene unclear. In germline, CDR1 is LNHNV, CDR2 YYDKDF (reference sequence). Between the trimmed V and J ends, which lost 1 base and 0 bases, there was a span of 4 bases. This CDR3 region has 13 residues. The CDR3, as DNA: TGTGCCACCAGCAGAGCGAGCTCCTACGAGCAGTACTTC. Translation gives CATSRASSYEQYF.

The chain recombines TRBV11-2 with TRBJ2-5; 8 bases are shared with TRBD2. Germline V CDR1 and CDR2: SGHAT, FQNNGV. The trim removed 5 bases at V and 5 bases at J, leaving 7 bases unmatched. This CDR3 has 14 amino acids. CDR3 sequence (DNA): TGTGCCAGCAGCCCAAGGACTAGCAGGGAGACCCAGTACTTC. This codes for CASSPRTSRETQYF. The variable domain in full, with the rest retrieved from reference TRBV11-2 and TRBJ2-5, is EAGVAQSPRYKIIEKRQSVAFWCNPISGHATLYWYQQILGQGPKLLIQFQNNGVVDDSQLPKDRFSAERLKGVDSTLKIQPAKLEDSAVYLCASSPRTSRETQYFGPGTRLLVL.

The rearrangement links TRBV15 to TRBJ2-1, with 10 bases that match TRBD1. The V gene end was trimmed by 4 bases and the J gene end by 2 bases; junction bases not matched to a gene: 5. The CDR3 sequence is 16 residues long. Per the germline V gene, CDR1 is LNHNV and CDR2 is YYDKDF (reference sequence). The DNA for the CDR3 is TGTGCCACCAGCAAATCGACAGGGGGCCCCTACAATGAGCAGTTCTTC. It is translated as CATSKSTGGPYNEQFF.

This clone was found a few times. V usage is TRBV11-2 and J usage is TRBJ2-1; no firm D call. This CDR3 comprises 12 residues. The V and J ends lost 5 bases and 5 bases respectively, with 7 bases between them. CDR1 is SGHAT, CDR2 FQNNGV, per germline. CDR3 DNA sequence: TGTGCCAGCAGCCGTACGGACAATGAGCAGTTCTTC. It encodes CASSRTDNEQFF.

The rearrangement joins TRBV15 to TRBJ2-1, with D hard to call. The CDR3 is made up of 15 amino acids. V lost 0 bases and J lost 1, with 7 bases in between. Germline-derived CDR1 and CDR2 are LNHNV and YYDKDF (reference sequence). CDR3 sequence reads: CATSRDRGSYNEQFF. CDR3 coding DNA: TGTGCCACCAGCAGAGATCGCGGTTCCTACAATGAGCAGTTCTTC.

V gene TRBV15 combines with J gene TRBJ2-5, with a possible D match to TRBD2 (7 bases). Germline V gives CDR1 LNHNV, CDR2 YYDKDF (reference sequence). This CDR3 contains 14 residues. Trimming took 5 bases from V and 5 from J, leaving 15 bases between them. The chain's CDR3 is CATSLGGAGETQYF. The CDR3 nucleotides are TGTGCCACCAGCTTGGGGGGGGCCGGGGAGACCCAGTACTTC. The full variable domain, with the rest looked up from reference TRBV15 and TRBJ2-5, is DAMVIQNPRYQVTQFGKPVTLSCSQTLNHNVMYWYQQKSSQAPKLLFHYYDKDFNNEADTPDNFQSRRPNTSFCFLDIRSPGLGDTAMYLCATSLGGAGETQYFGPGTRLLVL.

This chain joins TRBV18 and TRBJ2-3; 11 bases map to TRBD2. The CDR3 contains 15 residues. The trim removed 6 bases at V and 6 bases at J, leaving 8 bases unmatched. Germline V lookup: CDR1 KGHSH, CDR2 LQKENI. CDR3 region: CASSLAGGRVDTQYF. CDR3 nucleotide sequence: TGTGCCAGCTCGCTAGCGGGGGGCCGGGTCGATACGCAGTATTTT.

The J gene is TRBJ2-5, the V gene TRBV2, with D possibly TRBD2 on 5 matching bases. V lost 5 bases, J lost 5 bases, and 9 bases lay in between. The CDR3 runs to 12 residues. Germline CDR1 SNHLY, CDR2 FYNNEI. For the CDR3, the DNA is TGTGCCAGCAGTCTAGCCCGCGAGACCCAGTACTTC. Its translation: CASSLARETQYF.

The rearrangement links TRBV5-5 to TRBJ2-1; TRBD1 might be the D (6 bases). CDR1 is SGHKS, CDR2 YYEKEE, per germline (reference sequence). The CDR3 has 17 residues. Trimming took 1 base from V and 5 from J, leaving 19 bases between them. The CDR3 loop reads CASSLRDTFSINNEQFF. CDR3 bases: TGTGCCAGCAGCTTGCGGGACACCTTTAGCATAAACAATGAGCAGTTCTTC.

The chain has TRBV6-5 and TRBJ1-3; D remains unclear. V lost 2 bases and J lost 0, with 2 bases in between. Germline CDR1 and CDR2: MNHEY and SVGAGI. The length of the CDR3 is 13 residues. The CDR3 DNA follows: TGTGCCAGCAGTTACCGCTCTGGAAACACCATATATTTT. Amino acids: CASSYRSGNTIYF.

V gene TRBV5-1 combines with J gene TRBJ2-7; TRBD1 aligns across 9 bases. Germline CDR1 reads SGHRS; CDR2 reads YFSETQ. This CDR3 is 16 amino acids long. V lost 4 bases, J lost 3 bases, and 11 bases stayed unmatched. CDR3 protein: CASSPIPGQGIYEQYF. In nucleotides, the CDR3 is TGCGCCAGCAGCCCGATCCCGGGACAGGGCATCTACGAGCAGTACTTC.

J is TRBJ2-6 and V is TRBV4-3; TRBD2 aligns across 7 bases. Germline V gene sequence: CDR1 LGHNA, CDR2 YSLEER. The V gene end was trimmed by 2 bases and the J gene end by 2 bases; junction bases not matched to a gene: 0. CDR3 length equals 15 residues. The CDR3 sequence: CASSQSGAGANVLTF. CDR3 DNA: TGCGCCAGCAGCCAAAGCGGGGCTGGGGCCAACGTCCTGACTTTC.

In this sample, this clone turned up once. The V call is TRBV7-3, the J call TRBJ2-3; tentatively, D is TRBD2 (6 bases). The ends were cut back, 5 bases at V and 6 bases at J, with 12 bases in the middle. This CDR3 has 13 residues. Germline-derived CDR1 and CDR2 are SGHTA and FQGTGA. CDR3 coding DNA: TGTGCCAGCAGCGGAGGGGTATCGGATACGCAGTATTTT. Protein sequence: CASSGGVSDTQYF.

The chain uses TRBV7-2 and TRBJ1-6, with TRBD1 identical over 10 bases. The CDR3 length is 14 residues. Germline lookup yields CDR1 SGHTA and CDR2 FQGNSA. With 5 bases clipped from V and 10 bases from J, the junction kept 5 bases outside the gene matches. The CDR3: CASSLRDRGSPLHF. CDR3 sequence (DNA): TGTGCCAGCAGCCTCCGGGACAGGGGATCACCCCTCCACTTT.

The chain couples TRBV7-2 to TRBJ2-3, with 7 bases identical to TRBD1. The V segment lost 5 bases and the J segment 1 base; nucleotides outside the gene matches: 6. Germline CDR1 SGHTA, CDR2 FQGNSA. This CDR3 region has 15 residues. In nucleotides, the CDR3 is TGTGCCAGCAGCACAAACACAGGGGGCACAGATACGCAGTATTTT. Protein product: CASSTNTGGTDTQYF. Looking up the rest from reference TRBV7-2 and TRBJ2-3 gives the full variable domain: GAGVSQSPSNKVTEKGKDVELRCDPISGHTALYWYRQSLGQGLEFLIYFQGNSAPDKSGLPSDRFSAERTGGSVSTLTIQRTQQEDSAVYLCASSTNTGGTDTQYFGPGTRLTVL.

This clone was recorded only once. The chain recombines TRBV28 with TRBJ2-7; 7 bases map to TRBD1. Germline values: CDR1 MDHEN, CDR2 SYDVKM. CDR3 size: 12 residues. V shed 6 bases, J shed 6 bases, and the junction held 5 bases outside the gene matches. Here the CDR3 DNA reads TGTGCCAGCAGCATCGACAGGGTCGAGCAGTACTTC. This gives the protein CASSIDRVEQYF.

This sequence joins TRBV19 and TRBJ2-3; TRBD1 matches at 9 bases. Germline lookup yields CDR1 LNHDA and CDR2 SQIVND (reference sequence). The CDR3 extends over 16 amino acids. The J segment lost 3 bases and the V segment lost 7 bases, leaving 11 bases of the junction unmatched. The DNA for the CDR3 is TGTGCCAGTAACCCACAGGGGGCTCTAAGGACAGATACGCAGTATTTT. Its translation: CASNPQGALRTDTQYF.

This chain connects TRBV27 to TRBJ2-7, with TRBD1 as a possible D gene (5 bases). This CDR3 has 17 residues. Trimming shortened V by 2 bases and J by 0 bases, and 17 bases separated the two germline ends. The germline gives CDR1 MNHEY, CDR2 SMNVEV (reference sequence). The CDR3 coding sequence is TGTGCCAGCAGTTTAGGCTACTCAGGGATTCCCTCCTACGAGCAGTACTTC. This codes for CASSLGYSGIPSYEQYF.

The chain is built from TRBV7-3 and TRBJ1-2; 7 bases are a match to TRBD1. The junction had 6 bases not matched to a gene; V was cut back by 5 bases and J by 0 bases. CDR3 length: 15 amino acids. Germline loops: CDR1 SGHTA, CDR2 FQGTGA. CDR3 amino acids: CASSIGGSANYGYTF. The CDR3, as DNA: TGTGCCAGCAGCATAGGGGGCAGTGCTAACTATGGCTACACCTTC.

This sequence joins TRBV19 and TRBJ2-1; 16 nucleotides align to TRBD2. Germline CDR1 reads LNHDA; CDR2 reads SQIVND (reference sequence). The CDR3 totals 20 residues. V gave up 5 bases and J gave up 3 bases; unmatched junction bases: 13. The CDR3: CASSLAGLAGGPDFYNEQFF. The CDR3 nucleotides are TGTGCCAGTAGTCTAGCGGGACTAGCGGGGGGGCCCGACTTCTACAATGAGCAGTTCTTC.

J is TRBJ2-3 and V is TRBV7-9, with 8 bases fitting TRBD1. The CDR3 is made up of 16 amino acids. V dropped 8 bases and J dropped 6; count of bases not matched to a gene: 16. Germline V gives CDR1 SEHNR, CDR2 FQNEAQ (reference sequence). The DNA of the CDR3 is TGTGCCAGCTCCGTTCCGCCGACAGGGGTTGGGGATACGCAGTATTTT. It translates to CASSVPPTGVGDTQYF.

The chain uses TRBV5-5 and TRBJ1-1; D perhaps matches TRBD1 (5 bases). The germline V and J ends were trimmed by 4 bases and 6 bases, with 10 bases remaining between them. The CDR3 spans 12 residues. Germline V gene data show CDR1 as SGHKS and CDR2 as YYEKEE (reference sequence). The DNA of the CDR3 is TGTGCCAGCAGCCGCCCAGGGCCTGAAGCTTTCTTT. Translation: CASSRPGPEAFF.

This clone was seen a handful of times. CDR3 nucleotides: TGTGCCAGCCTAAGGGGTGCTGGCTACAATGAGCAGTTCTTC. It codes for CASLRGAGYNEQFF. The genes are TRBV5-5 and TRBJ2-1, with D possibly matching TRBD1 (5 bases). Germline assignment: CDR1 SGHKS and CDR2 YYEKEE (reference sequence). This CDR3 is 14 amino acids long. Trimming cost V 7 bases and J 3 bases, with 14 bases left between them. Variable domain in full (rest from reference TRBV5-5 and TRBJ2-1): DAGVTQSPTHLIKTRGQQVTLRCSPISGHKSVSWYQQVLGQGPQFIFQYYEKEERGRGNFPDRFSARQFPNYSSELNVNALLLGDSALYLCASLRGAGYNEQFFGPGTRLTVL.

The J gene is TRBJ1-6, the V gene TRBV10-2, with D hard to call. V dropped 3 bases and J dropped 9 bases, with 9 bases sitting between them. The CDR3 contains 13 residues. Germline V gene data show CDR1 as WSHSY and CDR2 as SAAADI. CDR3 nucleotides: TGCGCCAGCAGTGATGAACATATTTCACCCCTCCACTTT. This translates into CASSDEHISPLHF.

The rearrangement uses TRBV18 and TRBJ1-1; D is possibly TRBD1 (6 bases). Germline V lookup: CDR1 KGHSH, CDR2 LQKENI. V was clipped by 2 bases and J by 1 base, with 14 bases between them. The CDR3 length is 16 residues. CDR3 protein: CASSPSIGQTNTEAFF. Written as DNA, the CDR3 is TGTGCCAGCTCACCATCAATCGGACAGACGAACACTGAAGCTTTCTTT.

V and J are TRBV6-6 and TRBJ1-4; D possibly corresponds to TRBD1 (6 bases). Deletions cut 9 bases from V and 1 base from J, with 9 bases between. Germline CDR1 MNHNY, CDR2 SVGAGI (reference sequence). The CDR3 extends over 13 amino acids. Here the CDR3 reads CARNRETNEKLFF. DNA for the CDR3: TGTGCCAGAAACAGGGAAACTAATGAAAAACTGTTTTTT.

The rearrangement links TRBV7-2 to TRBJ1-6; 8 bases line up with TRBD1. The CDR3 runs to 15 residues. V gave up 4 bases and J gave up 10 bases; unmatched junction bases: 9. The germline V gene has CDR1 SGHTA and CDR2 FQGNSA. CDR3 bases: TGTGCCAGCAGCTCTCCGGGACAGGACGTCTCACCCCTCCACTTT. Translated: CASSSPGQDVSPLHF.